This TCR beta chain was documented in a study of T cells after yellow fever vaccination. Study-level results: Most primary-vaccination clones reappeared after the booster (approximately 95% CD4, 75% to 90% CD8). Sorted repertoires could include abundant contaminating clonotypes from bulk cells. The appearance of a small share of clonotypes in both CD4 and CD8 compartments was observed.

This clonotype was detected many times. Its antigen is currently unknown. TCR cDNA, made by 5'RACE template switching, carried an added universal primer site and UMIs. Each CDR3 protein is one row after TCRdb ran MiXCR on the 5' RACE reads. Of 150,000 to 200,000 distinct CDR3 sequences in the sample, about 6% were seen once. The CDR3 is 16 residues long. V gave up 2 bases and J gave up 0 bases; unmatched junction bases: 5. In germline, CDR1 is MNHEY, CDR2 SVGEGT. The sample in question was CD4+ T cells sorted from PBMCs, obtained on the day of the first yellow fever vaccination. The rearrangement uses TRBV6-2 or TRBV6-3 and TRBJ2-5, with 8 bases identical to TRBD1. The TCR originated in a man aged 18-30 years who received the YFV17D yellow fever vaccine. The CDR3 sequence: CASSYETGAYQETQYF. CDR3 coding DNA: TGTGCCAGCAGTTACGAGACAGGGGCCTACCAAGAGACCCAGTACTTC.